The TCR beta chain under discussion was sequenced for a study of shared clonotypes between healthy human individuals. Trimming removed 0 bases from V and 2 bases from J, with 10 bases in between. The CDR3 has 15 amino acids. Looked up from germline, CDR1 is MNHEY and CDR2 is SVGAGI. Deep-level running was used for the assay. Produced via immunoSEQ multiplex PCR; TCRdb's table is partial and in-frame only. The sample has around 500,000 clones; over 70% are singletons. The TCR originated in a woman aged 40 to 50 in good health. Some clones in this sample may be carry-over from other donors' samples. The V call is TRBV6-5, the J call TRBJ1-1; D is uncertain. Source material: PBMCs. The CDR3 nucleotides are TGTGCCAGCAGTTACTCGAGGGTTGGAAACACTGAAGCTTTCTTT. Translation gives CASSYSRVGNTEAFF.